This is a list of T cell receptor beta chains from one sample in a study of T cell responses to AZD1222 COVID-19 vaccine. TCRdb keeps only in-frame clones here, not all; method: immunoSEQ multiplex PCR. The table lists around 160,000 clones, under 95% of them singletons. The sequenced sample was peripheral blood, obtained on day 0 of AZD1222 vaccination. These receptors were taken from an adult in good health. CDR3s include the opening cysteine and the closing phenylalanine or tryptophan. Fields, in order: clone size, D gene, J gene, V gene, CDR3 protein, CDR3 DNA. D genes are given only for firm matches. Part of the rows lack a size; the others show once, few, many or a class for expanded clones.

abundance: NA
d_gene: TRBD1
j_gene: TRBJ1-5
v_gene: TRBV28
CDR3aa: CASSPGGDINQPQHF
CDR3nt: TGTGCCAGCAGTCCAGGGGGCGACATCAATCAGCCCCAGCATTTT

abundance: once
d_gene: TRBD1
j_gene: TRBJ2-2
v_gene: TRBV2
CDR3aa: CASSSRDRGSGELFF
CDR3nt: TGTGCCAGCAGTTCCCGGGACAGGGGATCCGGGGAGCTGTTTTTT

abundance: NA
d_gene: TRBD2
j_gene: TRBJ2-1
v_gene: TRBV28
CDR3aa: CASSFVGLAFREQFF
CDR3nt: TGTGCCAGCAGTTTCGTCGGACTAGCGTTTAGAGAGCAGTTCTTC

abundance: NA
d_gene: NA
j_gene: TRBJ1-5
v_gene: TRBV28
CDR3aa: CASSMRTGPAQHF
CDR3nt: TGTGCCAGCAGTATGAGGACGGGTCCAGCCCAGCATTTT

abundance: NA
d_gene: TRBD1
j_gene: TRBJ2-7
v_gene: TRBV5-4
CDR3aa: CASSLDRGIPYEQYF
CDR3nt: TGTGCCAGCAGCTTGGACAGGGGGATTCCCTACGAGCAGTACTTC

abundance: NA
d_gene: TRBD1
j_gene: TRBJ2-1
v_gene: TRBV27
CDR3aa: CATGQYNEQFF
CDR3nt: TGTGCCACGGGACAGTACAATGAGCAGTTCTTC

abundance: NA
d_gene: NA
j_gene: TRBJ2-2
v_gene: TRBV5-4
CDR3aa: CASSFGVNTGELFF
CDR3nt: TGTGCCAGCAGCTTTGGGGTAAACACCGGGGAGCTGTTTTTT

abundance: NA
d_gene: NA
j_gene: TRBJ1-2
v_gene: TRBV5-5
CDR3aa: CASSSGQYGYTF
CDR3nt: TGTGCCAGCAGCTCCGGGCAGTATGGCTACACCTTC

abundance: NA
d_gene: NA
j_gene: TRBJ2-3
v_gene: TRBV7-9
CDR3aa: CASSSSTDTQYF
CDR3nt: TGTGCCAGCAGCTCCAGCACAGATACGCAGTATTTT

abundance: NA
d_gene: NA
j_gene: TRBJ2-7
v_gene: TRBV11-2
CDR3aa: CASSWDGTYEQYF
CDR3nt: TGTGCCAGCAGCTGGGACGGTACCTACGAGCAGTACTTC

abundance: NA
d_gene: NA
j_gene: TRBJ1-4
v_gene: TRBV11-2
CDR3aa: CASSLARKEEKLFF
CDR3nt: TGTGCCAGCAGCTTAGCGCGGAAGGAGGAAAAACTGTTTTTT

abundance: NA
d_gene: NA
j_gene: TRBJ1-5
v_gene: TRBV5-1
CDR3aa: CASSRDGRGNQPQHF
CDR3nt: TGCGCCAGCAGCCGCGACGGCAGGGGCAATCAGCCCCAGCATTTT

abundance: NA
d_gene: NA
j_gene: TRBJ1-5
v_gene: TRBV5-8
CDR3aa: CASSLGGIDQPQHF
CDR3nt: TGTGCCAGCAGCTTGGGAGGGATAGATCAGCCCCAGCATTTT

abundance: NA
d_gene: TRBD2
j_gene: TRBJ2-1
v_gene: TRBV4-3
CDR3aa: CASSPSGGYYNEQFF
CDR3nt: TGCGCCAGCAGCCCTAGCGGGGGTTACTACAATGAGCAGTTCTTC

abundance: NA
d_gene: NA
j_gene: TRBJ2-7
v_gene: TRBV19
CDR3aa: CASSISKTPSYEQYF
CDR3nt: TGTGCCAGTAGTATCTCAAAGACACCCTCCTACGAGCAGTACTTC

abundance: NA
d_gene: NA
j_gene: TRBJ1-1
v_gene: TRBV5-1
CDR3aa: CASSLGTNTEAFF
CDR3nt: TGCGCCAGCAGCTTGGGAACCAACACTGAAGCTTTCTTT

abundance: NA
d_gene: NA
j_gene: TRBJ1-2
v_gene: TRBV4-1
CDR3aa: CASSPSGPRMGYTF
CDR3nt: TGCGCCAGCAGCCCTTCCGGTCCACGGATGGGCTACACCTTC

abundance: NA
d_gene: NA
j_gene: TRBJ1-4
v_gene: TRBV28
CDR3aa: CASSLPDRSNEKLFF
CDR3nt: TGTGCCAGCAGTCTCCCGGACAGATCAAATGAAAAACTGTTTTTT

abundance: NA
d_gene: NA
j_gene: TRBJ2-5
v_gene: TRBV28
CDR3aa: CASSSGWAGQETQYF
CDR3nt: TGTGCCAGCAGTTCTGGTTGGGCGGGGCAAGAGACCCAGTACTTC

abundance: NA
d_gene: NA
j_gene: TRBJ2-3
v_gene: TRBV5-8
CDR3aa: CASSLDWDTQYF
CDR3nt: TGTGCCAGCAGCTTGGACTGGGATACGCAGTATTTT

abundance: NA
d_gene: TRBD2
j_gene: TRBJ2-5
v_gene: TRBV7-8
CDR3aa: CASRRLSGGYQETQYF
CDR3nt: TGTGCCAGCAGGAGACTTAGCGGGGGTTACCAAGAGACCCAGTACTTC

abundance: NA
d_gene: NA
j_gene: TRBJ2-3
v_gene: TRBV10-1
CDR3aa: CASSEGGNTQYF
CDR3nt: TGCGCCAGCAGTGAAGGGGGGAACACGCAGTATTTT

abundance: NA
d_gene: NA
j_gene: TRBJ2-1
v_gene: TRBV6-2/TRBV6-3
CDR3aa: CASSFEVHNEQFF
CDR3nt: TGTGCCAGCAGTTTTGAGGTCCACAATGAGCAGTTCTTC

abundance: NA
d_gene: NA
j_gene: TRBJ2-5
v_gene: TRBV18
CDR3aa: CASSPPDLSGETQYF
CDR3nt: TGTGCCAGCTCACCACCAGACCTTTCTGGGGAGACCCAGTACTTC

abundance: NA
d_gene: NA
j_gene: TRBJ2-7
v_gene: TRBV2
CDR3aa: CASSEAGVRRHEQYF
CDR3nt: TGTGCCAGCAGTGAAGCGGGGGTTAGGCGGCACGAGCAGTACTTC

abundance: few
d_gene: NA
j_gene: TRBJ1-2
v_gene: TRBV29-1
CDR3aa: CSVLGETNYGYTF
CDR3nt: TGCAGCGTCTTAGGGGAGACCAACTATGGCTACACCTTC